What follows are 13 T cell receptor beta chains derived from one specimen sequenced in a study of OX40 agonist ivuxolimab in advanced cancers. Method: immunoSEQ multiplex PCR; TCRdb's copy keeps in-frame clones and lacks some. The data hold approximately 90,000 clones, with approximately 85% observed a single time. The material was CD4+ or CD8+ T cells sorted from blood, obtained in a trial of the OX40 agonist ivuxolimab. These receptors were taken from an adult with an advanced solid tumor such as melanoma, head and neck, liver or kidney cancer.

The CDR3 DNA reads as TGTGCCAGCAGCCAAGGGACTAGCGGGAGGAGTACGCAGTATTTT. It specifies CASSQGTSGRSTQYF. The V gene is TRBV14, the J gene TRBJ2-3; 14 nucleotides agree with TRBD2. J was trimmed by 8 bases and V by 1 base; bases with no gene match: 2. Germline values: CDR1 SGHDN, CDR2 FVKESK. CDR3 length: 15 amino acids.

This rearrangement joins TRBV28 to TRBJ2-1, with TRBD1 matching 9 bases. Trimming removed 2 bases from V and 3 bases from J; junction bases left unmatched: 8. CDR1 and CDR2 (germline): MDHEN, SYDVKM. CDR3 size: 17 residues. Here the CDR3 DNA reads TGTGCCAGCAGTTTAGGGACAGGGTATGGAGGCTACAATGAGCAGTTCTTC. Protein: CASSLGTGYGGYNEQFF.

This rearrangement joins TRBV18 to TRBJ1-4, with D possibly TRBD1 on 6 matching bases. CDR3 size: 17 residues. Trimming shortened V by 2 bases and J by 3 bases, and 16 bases separated the two germline ends. CDR1 and CDR2 (germline): KGHSH, LQKENI. The CDR3 region has the DNA TGTGCCAGCTCACCAACCACAGACAGGTCACCTAATGAAAAACTGTTTTTT. Protein: CASSPTTDRSPNEKLFF.

The chain couples TRBV2 to TRBJ1-4, with TRBD1 matching 10 bases. CDR3 length: 14 residues. V trimming: 6 bases; J trimming: 8 bases; junction bases outside the gene matches: 6. CDR1 is SNHLY, CDR2 FYNNEI, per germline. In DNA form, the CDR3 reads TGTGCCAGCAGAAGGACAGGGGGAGCAGAAAAACTGTTTTTT. This codes for CASRRTGGAEKLFF.

The rearrangement links TRBV19 to TRBJ1-4; D is unresolved. The V gene's germline CDR1 is LNHDA and CDR2 SQIVND (reference sequence). Between the trimmed V and J ends, which lost 8 bases and 2 bases, there was a span of 27 bases. The CDR3 length is 19 residues. The CDR3 bases are TGTGCCAGTGGGCGGAACCGGGAGCTCCCCGCTGGGACTAATGAAAAACTGTTTTTT. The encoded protein is CASGRNRELPAGTNEKLFF.

The chain combines TRBV7-9 with TRBJ1-1; 8 nucleotides line up with TRBD1. Germline loops: CDR1 SEHNR, CDR2 FQNEAQ (reference sequence). CDR3 size: 13 residues. The junction had 9 bases not matched to a gene; V was cut back by 8 bases and J by 7 bases. The CDR3 bases are TGTGCCAGCGAACCCCAGGGGGCTGTTGAAGCTTTCTTT. Translation gives CASEPQGAVEAFF.

This chain joins TRBV30 and TRBJ2-1; TRBD2 agrees at 7 bases. Germline V CDR1 and CDR2: GTSNPN, SVGIG (reference sequence). V gave up 4 bases and J gave up 6 bases; unmatched junction bases: 6. The CDR3 spans 13 residues. The CDR3 DNA is TGTGCCTGGACGGAGGGACTAACCAATGAGCAGTTCTTC. This codes for CAWTEGLTNEQFF.

This chain links TRBV18 with TRBJ2-7; tentative D call: TRBD2 (6 bases). This CDR3 is built from 14 residues. Trimming removed 2 bases from V and 5 bases from J, with 13 bases in between. Germline loops: CDR1 KGHSH, CDR2 LQKENI. The DNA for the CDR3 is TGTGCCAGCTCACCAATGGGGGGTCCCAACGAGCAGTACTTC. Encoded protein: CASSPMGGPNEQYF.

This chain uses TRBV25-1 with TRBJ1-4; unclear D gene. Germline CDR1 MGHDK, CDR2 SYGVNS. CDR3 size: 15 residues. V was shortened by 1 base and J by 0 bases, with 6 bases between the two germline ends. CDR3 in amino acids: CASSEFESTNEKLFF. DNA of the CDR3: TGTGCCAGCAGTGAATTCGAATCAACTAATGAAAAACTGTTTTTT.

The chain couples TRBV11-2 to TRBJ1-4, with no clear D. Looked up from germline, CDR1 is SGHAT and CDR2 is FQNNGV. This CDR3 comprises 13 residues. V shed 6 bases and J shed 8 bases, with 13 bases lying between them. The CDR3 sequence is CASRSPGEEKLFF. The CDR3 nucleotides are TGTGCCAGCAGATCCCCCGGGGAGGAAAAACTGTTTTTT.

In nucleotides, the CDR3 is TGTGCCAGCAGCCAAGCGACTAGCGGCCAAGAGACCCAGTACTTC. Encoded protein: CASSQATSGQETQYF. The V gene is TRBV4-2, the J gene TRBJ2-5; 9 positions match TRBD2. Germline values: CDR1 LGHNA, CDR2 YNFKEQ. Losses at the gene ends were 1 base for V and 1 base for J; bases not matched to a gene: 1. CDR3 length equals 15 residues.

The V and J genes are TRBV19 and TRBJ1-2, with 8 bases aligning to TRBD1. The CDR3 covers 15 residues. The V and J ends lost 3 bases and 2 bases, in that order; junction bases with no gene match: 5. Germline CDR1 is LNHDA and CDR2 is SQIVND (reference sequence). In DNA form, the CDR3 reads TGTGCCAGTAGTATTGCGGGACAGGACAACTATGGCTACACCTTC. Translating gives CASSIAGQDNYGYTF.

The V and J genes are TRBV11-3 and TRBJ2-7; 10 nucleotides align to TRBD2. The CDR3 spans 17 residues. Trimming took 0 bases from V and 7 from J; bases not matched to a gene: 12. CDR1 is SGHNT, CDR2 YENEEA, per germline. CDR3 sequence: CASSLDSASGSLWEQYF. DNA for the CDR3: TGTGCCAGCAGCTTAGACTCCGCTAGCGGGAGTCTTTGGGAGCAGTACTTC. Full variable domain (remainder filled in from reference TRBV11-3 and TRBJ2-7): EAGVVQSPRYKIIEKKQPVAFWCNPISGHNTLYWYLQNLGQGPELLIRYENEEAVDDSQLPKDRFSAERLKGVDSTLKIQPAELGDSAVYLCASSLDSASGSLWEQYFGPGTRLTVT.